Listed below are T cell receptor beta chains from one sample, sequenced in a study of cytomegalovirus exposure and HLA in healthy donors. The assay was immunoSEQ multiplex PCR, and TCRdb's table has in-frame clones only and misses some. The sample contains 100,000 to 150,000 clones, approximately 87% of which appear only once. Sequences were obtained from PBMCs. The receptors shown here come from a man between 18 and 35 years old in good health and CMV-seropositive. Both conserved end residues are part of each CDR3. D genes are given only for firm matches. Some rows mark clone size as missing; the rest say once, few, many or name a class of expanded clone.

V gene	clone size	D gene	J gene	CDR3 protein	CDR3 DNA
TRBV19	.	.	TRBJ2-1	CASSPGVIFSYNEQFF	TGTGCCAGTAGTCCTGGAGTCATATTCTCCTACAATGAGCAGTTCTTC
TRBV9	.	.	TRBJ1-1	CASSAGDGTEAFF	TGTGCCAGCAGCGCAGGGGATGGGACTGAAGCTTTCTTT
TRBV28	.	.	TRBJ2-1	CASSLVHSYNEQFF	TGTGCCAGCAGTTTAGTTCACTCCTACAATGAGCAGTTCTTC
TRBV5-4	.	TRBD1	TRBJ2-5	CASSLRQGNQETQYF	TGTGCCAGCAGCTTGCGACAGGGGAACCAAGAGACCCAGTACTTC
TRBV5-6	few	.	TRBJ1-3	CASSLTMGNTIYF	TGTGCCAGCAGCTTGACAATGGGAAACACCATATATTTT
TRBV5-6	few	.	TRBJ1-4	CASSSWRGGEKLFF	TGTGCCAGCAGCTCCTGGCGCGGGGGTGAAAAACTGTTTTTT
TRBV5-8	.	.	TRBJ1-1	CASSRETGLSTEAFF	TGTGCCAGCAGCCGTGAAACGGGACTCTCCACTGAAGCTTTCTTT
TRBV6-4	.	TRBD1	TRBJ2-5	CAQPLTGEETQYF	TGTGCCCAACCACTGACAGGGGAGGAGACCCAGTACTTC
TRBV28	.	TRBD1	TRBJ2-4	CASEKQGAAKNIQYF	TGTGCCAGCGAAAAACAGGGGGCCGCCAAAAACATTCAGTACTTC
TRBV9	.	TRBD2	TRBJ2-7	CASSLTGGEQYF	TGTGCCAGCAGTTTAACGGGGGGCGAGCAGTACTTC
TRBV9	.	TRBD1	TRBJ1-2	CASSGGQLSSYTF	TGTGCCAGCAGCGGGGGACAGCTCTCAAGCTACACCTTC
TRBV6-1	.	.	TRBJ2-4	CASSEMTSKNIQYF	TGTGCCAGCAGTGAAATGACAAGCAAAAACATTCAGTACTTC
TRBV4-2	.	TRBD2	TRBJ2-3	CASSQDQIAGTSGTDTQYF	TGTGCCAGCAGCCAAGATCAGATTGCTGGCACTAGCGGCACAGATACGCAGTATTTT
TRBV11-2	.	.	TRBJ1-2	CASSDSQGSYGYTF	TGTGCCAGCAGCGATTCCCAGGGTAGCTATGGCTACACCTTC
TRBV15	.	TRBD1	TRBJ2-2	CATSRGSGGTGELFF	TGTGCCACCAGCAGAGGATCAGGGGGAACCGGGGAGCTGTTTTTT
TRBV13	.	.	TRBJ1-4	CASSRGTARVSEKLFF	TGTGCCAGCAGCCGCGGGACGGCGAGGGTTAGTGAAAAACTGTTTTTT
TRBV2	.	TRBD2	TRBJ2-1	CASSRLAHEQFF	TGTGCCAGCAGTCGACTAGCTCATGAGCAGTTCTTC
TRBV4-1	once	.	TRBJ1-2	CASSQEGGRRDGYTF	TGCGCCAGCAGCCAAGAAGGGGGAAGGAGAGATGGCTACACCTTC
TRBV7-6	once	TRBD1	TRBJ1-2	CASSLEAGGWGGYTF	TGTGCCAGCAGCTTAGAGGCAGGGGGCTGGGGTGGCTACACCTTC
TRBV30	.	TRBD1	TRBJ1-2	CAWISGQGDYGYTF	TGTGCCTGGATATCGGGACAGGGGGACTATGGCTACACCTTC
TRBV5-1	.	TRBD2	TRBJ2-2	CASSLPAGGRTGELFF	TGCGCCAGCAGCTTGCCAGCGGGGGGGCGAACCGGGGAGCTGTTTTTT
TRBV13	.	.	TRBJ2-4	CASSLSEGEKNIQYF	TGTGCCAGCAGCTTATCTGAGGGGGAAAAAAACATTCAGTACTTC
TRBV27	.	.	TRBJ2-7	CASTPQGGAYEQYF	TGTGCCAGCACCCCACAGGGGGGGGCCTACGAGCAGTACTTC
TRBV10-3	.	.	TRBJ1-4	CAISESGVLTNEKLFF	TGTGCCATCAGTGAGTCCGGGGTTTTAACTAATGAAAAACTGTTTTTT
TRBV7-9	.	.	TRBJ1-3	CASSRPGSGNTIYF	TGTGCCAGCAGCCGCCCGGGATCTGGAAACACCATATATTTT
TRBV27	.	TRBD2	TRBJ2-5	CASHALAGVGETQYF	TGTGCCAGCCATGCGTTAGCGGGGGTCGGGGAGACCCAGTACTTC
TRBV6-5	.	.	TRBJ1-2	CASSPRGSQSTGYTF	TGTGCCAGCAGTCCCCGCGGGTCTCAGAGTACGGGCTACACCTTC
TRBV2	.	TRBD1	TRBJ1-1	CATRGQENTEAFF	TGTGCCACCCGGGGACAGGAGAACACTGAAGCTTTCTTT
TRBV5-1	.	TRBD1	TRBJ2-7	CASSLAGTGVTYEQYF	TGCGCCAGCAGCTTGGCCGGGACAGGGGTTACGTACGAGCAGTACTTC
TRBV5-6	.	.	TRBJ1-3	CASSLGLGDSGNTIYF	TGTGCCAGCAGCTTGGGTCTCGGGGACTCTGGAAACACCATATATTTT
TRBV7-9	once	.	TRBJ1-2	CASSLAWENYGYTF	TGTGCCAGCAGCTTAGCGTGGGAGAACTATGGCTACACCTTC
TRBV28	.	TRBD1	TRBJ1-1	CASRRQGYTEAFF	TGTGCCAGCAGGAGACAGGGCTACACTGAAGCTTTCTTT
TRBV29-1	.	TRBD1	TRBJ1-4	CSVEDRDSFATNEKLFF	TGCAGCGTTGAAGATCGGGACAGTTTTGCAACTAATGAAAAACTGTTTTTT
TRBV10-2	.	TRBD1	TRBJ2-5	CASRGQGTETQYF	TGCGCCAGCAGAGGACAGGGCACAGAGACCCAGTACTTC
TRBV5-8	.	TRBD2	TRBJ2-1	CASSWGTSGNYNEQFF	TGTGCCAGCAGCTGGGGGACTAGCGGAAACTACAATGAGCAGTTCTTC
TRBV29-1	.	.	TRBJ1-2	CSVEGEGYGYTF	TGCAGCGTTGAAGGGGAGGGCTATGGCTACACCTTC
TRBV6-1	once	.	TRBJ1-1	CASSESGSTEAFF	TGTGCCAGCAGTGAAAGCGGGAGCACTGAAGCTTTCTTT
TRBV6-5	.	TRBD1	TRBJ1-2	CASSYTTRQGIGYTF	TGTGCCAGCAGTTATACCACGAGACAGGGTATCGGCTACACCTTC
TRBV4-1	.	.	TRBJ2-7	CASSPRERYEQYF	TGCGCCAGCAGCCCCCGGGAAAGGTACGAGCAGTACTTC
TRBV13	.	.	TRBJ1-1	CASSDTLRAAFF	TGTGCCAGCAGCGACACCCTCAGGGCGGCTTTCTTT
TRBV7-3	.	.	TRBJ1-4	CASSLTGRFNEKLFF	TGTGCCAGCAGCTTAACCGGGAGGTTTAATGAAAAACTGTTTTTT
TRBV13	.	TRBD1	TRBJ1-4	CASSLGTAQNEKLFF	TGTGCCAGCAGTTTAGGGACAGCTCAAAATGAAAAACTGTTTTTT
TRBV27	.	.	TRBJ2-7	CASSKPGEGYEQYF	TGTGCCAGCAGTAAGCCAGGGGAGGGCTACGAGCAGTACTTC
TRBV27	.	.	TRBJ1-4	CASSNSPPRTEKLFF	TGTGCCAGCAGCAATTCGCCCCCGAGAACTGAAAAACTGTTTTTT
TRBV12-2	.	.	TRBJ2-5	CASRHSNRTQYF	TGTGCAAGTCGCCATAGCAACCGGACCCAGTACTTC
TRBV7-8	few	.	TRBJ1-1	CASSFGVTEAFF	TGTGCCAGCAGCTTCGGGGTCACTGAAGCTTTCTTT
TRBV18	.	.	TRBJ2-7	CASSPTRGYEQYF	TGTGCCAGCTCACCAACCAGGGGCTACGAGCAGTACTTC
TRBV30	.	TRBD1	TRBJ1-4	CAWRDDRGLMDEKLFF	TGTGCCTGGAGGGATGACAGGGGGCTCATGGACGAAAAACTGTTTTTT
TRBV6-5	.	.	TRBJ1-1	CASGRGTNTEAFF	TGTGCCAGCGGACGGGGAACGAACACTGAAGCTTTCTTT
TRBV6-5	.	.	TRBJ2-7	CASSRLSPYEQYF	TGTGCCAGCAGCCGCCTGAGTCCCTACGAGCAGTACTTC